The 30 T cell receptor beta chains presented below share a single source sample, sequenced in a study of blood T cell repertoires in COVID-19. Only in-frame clones appear in the TCRdb table, and some are missing; sequencing was by immunoSEQ multiplex PCR. The sample consists of 95,000 to 120,000 clones, approximately 81% of them appearing once. Material for sequencing was peripheral blood. These receptors were taken from a human donor in a cohort sampled during active COVID-19.

The table lists this clone with a count of one. The CDR3 reads CASSSGTGYYEQYF. The DNA for the CDR3 is TGTGCCAGCAGCTCCGGGACAGGGTACTACGAGCAGTACTTC. The chain carries TRBV7-2 and TRBJ2-7, with TRBD1 matching 9 bases. V dropped 4 bases and J dropped 3; count of bases not matched to a gene: 4. CDR1 and CDR2 from the germline V gene are SGHTA and FQGNSA. The CDR3 has 14 residues. The variable domain in full, with the rest retrieved from reference TRBV7-2 and TRBJ2-7, is GAGVSQSPSNKVTEKGKDVELRCDPISGHTALYWYRQSLGQGLEFLIYFQGNSAPDKSGLPSDRFSAERTGGSVSTLTIQRTQQEDSAVYLCASSSGTGYYEQYFGPGTRLTVT.

This clone has only a few counts. V and J are TRBV4-1 and TRBJ2-7; TRBD1 might be the D (7 bases). CDR1 MGHRA and CDR2 YSYEKL come from the germline V gene. The CDR3 runs 17 residues. V lost 0 bases and J 0 bases, leaving 15 bases between the germline ends. CDR3 protein: CASSQDRGRGVSYEQYF. For the CDR3, the DNA is TGCGCCAGCAGCCAAGATAGGGGCAGGGGGGTCTCCTACGAGCAGTACTTC.

The chain is built from TRBV19 and TRBJ2-7; D might be TRBD2 (6 bases). Between the trimmed V and J ends, which lost 2 bases and 4 bases, there was a span of 9 bases. The germline CDR1 and CDR2 sequences are LNHDA and SQIVND (reference sequence). CDR3 length equals 13 residues. The CDR3 DNA follows: TGTGCCAGTAGTATAAATCGGGGGTACGAGCAGTACTTC. It codes for CASSINRGYEQYF.

The genes are TRBV4-2 and TRBJ1-1; D call uncertain. Deletions cut 1 base from V and 5 bases from J, with 17 bases between. CDR1 is LGHNA and CDR2 is YNFKEQ in the germline V gene. CDR3 length equals 16 residues. This CDR3 is CASSQVGVGGGTEAFF. CDR3 in DNA: TGTGCCAGCAGCCAAGTTGGCGTAGGAGGAGGGACTGAAGCTTTCTTT.

The CDR3 sequence is CASSIAGGFQPQHF. The CDR3, as DNA: TGTGCCAGTAGTATAGCAGGGGGCTTTCAGCCCCAGCATTTT. This chain connects TRBV19 to TRBJ1-5, with TRBD1 matching over 8 bases. The CDR3 runs 14 residues. J gave up 6 bases and V 1 base, and 2 bases lay outside the gene matches. Germline CDR1 is LNHDA and CDR2 is SQIVND (reference sequence).

The gene calls are TRBV2 and TRBJ2-3; a weak D match, TRBD1 (6 bases). V was trimmed by 8 bases and J by 2 bases, leaving 14 bases between them. Germline V CDR1 and CDR2: SNHLY, FYNNEI. This CDR3 region has 14 residues. The CDR3 DNA follows: TGTGCCAGCGGACAGTTATCTGACACAGATACGCAGTATTTT. It translates to CASGQLSDTDTQYF.

CDR3 amino acids: CASSRTRSGANVLTF. The CDR3 coding sequence is TGTGCCAGCAGCAGGACACGGAGTGGGGCCAACGTCCTGACTTTC. This chain links TRBV5-6 with TRBJ2-6; TRBD1 might be the D (5 bases). The CDR3 consists of 15 residues. Germline V CDR1 and CDR2: SGHDT, YYEEEE. Between the trimmed V and J ends, which lost 4 bases and 3 bases, there was a span of 11 bases.

The J gene is TRBJ2-3, the V gene TRBV12-5; 8 bases are shared with TRBD1. Losses at the gene ends were 5 bases for V and 9 bases for J; bases not matched to a gene: 4. Germline V gene sequence: CDR1 LGHNT, CDR2 FRNRAP. The CDR3 loop spans 12 amino acids. CDR3 DNA sequence: TGTGCTAGTGGTACCGGACAGGGCACGCAGTATTTT. Amino acids: CASGTGQGTQYF.

The gene calls are TRBV13 and TRBJ2-3; 10 nucleotides line up with TRBD2. Per the germline V gene, CDR1 is PRHDT and CDR2 is FYEKMQ (reference sequence). This CDR3 region has 16 residues. J lost 5 bases, V lost 4 bases, and 9 bases had no gene match. Written as DNA, the CDR3 is TGTGCCAGCAGCTGGAAGCGGGGGGGTTACGTAGATACGCAGTATTTT. Its protein product is CASSWKRGGYVDTQYF.

This chain uses TRBV5-6 with TRBJ2-7; a weak D match, TRBD1 (5 bases). Germline CDR1 is SGHDT and CDR2 is YYEEEE. CDR3 length: 16 amino acids. Trimming removed 1 base from V and 13 bases from J, with 27 bases in between. The DNA for the CDR3 is TGTGCCAGCAGCTTGTCCCCAGGCCAGGGCCGGACCACCAAATACTTC. It yields the protein CASSLSPGQGRTTKYF.

As to this clone: The junction departs from germline at one end; a sequencing error may be responsible. The chain couples TRBV5-6 to TRBJ2-7, with a possible D match to TRBD1 (5 bases). Germline values: CDR1 SGHDT, CDR2 YYEEEE. The CDR3 runs to 12 residues. CDR3 loop: CASTLLGDEQYF. Here the CDR3 DNA reads TGTGCCAGCACCTTGTTAGGGGACGAGCAGTACTTC.

The V and J genes are TRBV5-1 and TRBJ2-3, with D uncertain. Trimming shortened V by 2 bases and J by 4 bases, and 8 bases separated the two germline ends. There are 13 residues in the CDR3. Germline V lookup: CDR1 SGHRS, CDR2 YFSETQ. Here the CDR3 reads CASSFARADTQYF. The CDR3 DNA follows: TGCGCCAGCAGCTTCGCCCGGGCAGATACGCAGTATTTT.

This clone is a singleton in its sample. The chain recombines TRBV5-4 with TRBJ2-3; TRBD1 might be the D (5 bases). Per the germline V gene, CDR1 is SGHNT and CDR2 is YYREEE (reference sequence). The CDR3 spans 16 residues. Trimming left V 7 bases short and J 0 bases short, with 18 bases between. The CDR3 DNA is TGTGCCAGCGGCACGGCAGGGTTCCGGAGCACAGATACGCAGTATTTT. Its protein is CASGTAGFRSTDTQYF.

The chain combines TRBV30 with TRBJ1-1, with D possibly TRBD1 on 5 matching bases. The V and J ends lost 2 bases and 11 bases respectively, with 18 bases between them. Germline-derived CDR1 and CDR2 are GTSNPN and SVGIG (reference sequence). The CDR3 is 13 residues long. The CDR3: CAWSIGGLGSAFF. Here the CDR3 DNA reads TGTGCCTGGAGTATTGGGGGGTTAGGTTCGGCTTTCTTT.

The chain links TRBV2 to TRBJ1-3; tentatively, D is TRBD1 (5 bases). CDR3 size: 15 residues. V was clipped by 1 base and J by 6 bases, with 13 bases between them. CDR1 and CDR2 from the germline V gene are SNHLY and FYNNEI. The CDR3 coding sequence is TGTGCCAGCAGTGAAGAGGGGCAGGCTCCAAACACCATATATTTT. Translated: CASSEEGQAPNTIYF.

V usage is TRBV6-4 and J usage is TRBJ1-2; D unresolved. The V and J ends lost 2 bases and 4 bases respectively, with 8 bases between them. Germline CDR1 MRHNA, CDR2 SNTAGT. The CDR3 runs to 13 residues. The CDR3: CASSDNIGYGYTF. CDR3 DNA sequence: TGTGCCAGCAGTGACAATATCGGCTATGGCTACACCTTC.

This chain connects TRBV9 to TRBJ1-1; 7 positions match TRBD1. The CDR3 sequence is 15 residues long. Trimming took 3 bases from V and 0 from J; bases not matched to a gene: 5. Germline V gene data show CDR1 as SGDLS and CDR2 as YYNGEE. CDR3 loop: CASSGRTGLNTEAFF. CDR3 coding DNA: TGTGCCAGCAGCGGGCGGACAGGCCTGAACACTGAAGCTTTCTTT.

The V gene is TRBV5-1, the J gene TRBJ1-4, with D tentatively TRBD1 (5 bases). The germline V gene encodes CDR1 SGHRS and CDR2 YFSETQ. The V gene lost 0 bases and the J gene lost 3 bases, with 9 bases spanning the gap. CDR3 size: 15 residues. The CDR3: CASSLGQNANEKLFF. The CDR3 DNA reads as TGCGCCAGCAGCTTGGGACAGAACGCTAATGAAAAACTGTTTTTT.

J is TRBJ2-7 and V is TRBV19, with 7 bases matching TRBD1. The V segment lost 3 bases and the J segment 5 bases; nucleotides outside the gene matches: 10. The CDR3 runs to 15 residues. The germline CDR1 and CDR2 sequences are LNHDA and SQIVND (reference sequence). The CDR3 loop reads CASSIPAEGQDEQYF. The DNA for the CDR3 is TGTGCCAGTAGTATCCCGGCAGAAGGACAGGACGAGCAGTACTTC.

The chain joins TRBV19 to TRBJ2-2; 11 positions match TRBD2. The length of the CDR3 is 17 residues. V shed 8 bases and J 0 bases; nucleotides not matched to a gene: 8. The germline CDR1 and CDR2 sequences are LNHDA and SQIVND (reference sequence). In DNA, the CDR3 is TGTGCCAGTTCCGGGACTAGCGGACTAACGAACACCGGGGAGCTGTTTTTT. Translation: CASSGTSGLTNTGELFF.

The chain employs TRBV29-1 and TRBJ2-2; D ambiguous. Germline V lookup: CDR1 SQVTM, CDR2 ANQGSEA. V dropped 3 bases and J dropped 7 bases, with 6 bases sitting between them. There are 11 residues in the CDR3. In DNA form, the CDR3 reads TGCAGCGTTGAGAGATTCGGGGAGCTGTTTTTT. It is translated as CSVERFGELFF.

The chain employs TRBV6-4 and TRBJ2-3, with 7 bases that match TRBD2. Germline CDR1 is MRHNA and CDR2 is SNTAGT. V was pared by 0 bases and J by 2 bases, with 5 bases of the junction left unmatched. CDR3 size: 16 residues. The CDR3 region has the DNA TGTGCCAGCAGTGACTCACCGGGGGGTACCACAGATACGCAGTATTTT. Its translation is CASSDSPGGTTDTQYF.

The V call is TRBV6-5, the J call TRBJ1-6, with 7 bases aligning to TRBD1. The length of the CDR3 is 15 residues. CDR1 is MNHEY and CDR2 is SVGAGI in the germline V gene. V was pared by 5 bases and J by 6 bases, with 7 bases of the junction left unmatched. The CDR3 loop is CASSIQGISNSPLHF. CDR3 DNA sequence: TGTGCCAGCAGTATACAGGGGATAAGTAATTCACCCCTCCACTTT.

This clone came up a few times. The V gene is TRBV5-1, the J gene TRBJ2-2; D possibly corresponds to TRBD1 (6 bases). This CDR3 is built from 16 residues. Germline V CDR1 and CDR2: SGHRS, YFSETQ. V lost 1 base and J 3 bases, leaving 13 bases between the germline ends. This CDR3 reads CASSLQVGADTGELFF. In DNA form, the CDR3 reads TGCGCCAGCAGCTTGCAAGTGGGGGCCGACACCGGGGAGCTGTTTTTT.

The rearrangement joins TRBV19 to TRBJ1-2; D is perhaps TRBD1 (6 bases). The germline V gene encodes CDR1 LNHDA and CDR2 SQIVND (reference sequence). CDR3 size: 16 residues. Between the trimmed V and J ends, which lost 10 bases and 2 bases, there was a span of 23 bases. The CDR3 DNA reads as TGTGCCATCGATAAGTACCCCGGACAGATGAACTATGGCTACACCTTC. Translating gives CAIDKYPGQMNYGYTF.

J is TRBJ2-7 and V is TRBV5-6; maybe TRBD1 (6 bases). With 3 bases removed from V and 3 bases from J, the gap between germline ends came to 16 bases. CDR3 length: 15 residues. Germline V gene lookup returns CDR1 SGHDT and CDR2 YYEEEE. The CDR3 is CASSSTWTDGYEQYF. The CDR3 region has the DNA TGTGCCAGCAGCTCGACCTGGACAGACGGCTACGAGCAGTACTTC. The full variable domain, in which reference TRBV5-6 and TRBJ2-7 provide the parts outside the CDR3, is DAGVTQSPTHLIKTRGQQVTLRCSPKSGHDTVSWYQQALGQGPQFIFQYYEEEERQRGNFPDRFSGHQFPNYSSELNVNALLLGDSALYLCASSSTWTDGYEQYFGPGTRLTVT.

The V call is TRBV14, the J call TRBJ1-6, with 7 positions matching TRBD1. The CDR3 runs 18 residues. Germline CDR1 reads SGHDN; CDR2 reads FVKESK. J was trimmed by 5 bases and V by 0 bases; bases with no gene match: 10. The CDR3 nucleotides read TGTGCCAGCAGCCAAGATCTATTTGCGGGGACAGATAATTCACCCCTCCACTTT. The encoded protein is CASSQDLFAGTDNSPLHF.

This rearrangement joins TRBV6-5 to TRBJ1-3; D not resolved. Trimming took off 0 bases at V and 2 bases at J, with 11 bases between the two ends. The germline V gene encodes CDR1 MNHEY and CDR2 SVGAGI. This CDR3 region has 16 residues. CDR3 in amino acids: CASSYSIEVTGNTIYF. The CDR3 DNA reads TGTGCCAGCAGTTACTCGATCGAGGTAACTGGAAACACCATATATTTT.

The V call is TRBV7-2, the J call TRBJ2-7; 7 bases agree with TRBD1. CDR3 length: 14 residues. V shed 5 bases, J shed 5 bases, and the junction held 9 bases outside the gene matches. Germline V gene data show CDR1 as SGHTA and CDR2 as FQGNSA. CDR3 coding DNA: TGTGCCAGCAGCGCCACCGGGACAGCCCACGAGCAGTACTTC. Amino acid sequence: CASSATGTAHEQYF.

This rearrangement joins TRBV6-4 to TRBJ1-2; no reliable D call. This CDR3 spans 14 amino acids. Trimming took 0 bases from V and 8 from J, leaving 13 bases between them. Germline CDR1 reads MRHNA; CDR2 reads SNTAGT. The CDR3: CASSDSSLSRGYTF. The CDR3, as DNA: TGTGCCAGCAGTGACTCGAGTCTCTCTAGAGGCTACACCTTC.